Sequencing of this T cell receptor (beta chain) was carried out in a study of blood T cell repertoires in COVID-19. The CDR3 totals 15 residues. The germline V gene encodes CDR1 SGHTA and CDR2 FQGNSA. Unmatched junction bases numbered 3, after V lost 0 bases and J lost 3 bases. Patients of the Seattle cohort, enrolled during active infection, were followed longitudinally. Only in-frame clones appear in the TCRdb table, and some are missing; sequencing was by immunoSEQ multiplex PCR. The sample records a few hundred thousand clones, more than 65% being singletons. The TCR sequence derives from a person aged 65-85 years with COVID-19, enrolled during active disease. Sequencing used peripheral blood. The V gene is TRBV7-2, the J gene TRBJ2-7; 9 bases agree with TRBD2. The CDR3, as DNA: TGTGCCAGCAGCTTAGCGGCTAGCGGGGTCTACGAGCAGTACTTC. Its translation: CASSLAASGVYEQYF. The entire variable domain, with the rest obtained from reference TRBV7-2 and TRBJ2-7, is as follows: GAGVSQSPSNKVTEKGKDVELRCDPISGHTALYWYRQSLGQGLEFLIYFQGNSAPDKSGLPSDRFSAERTGGSVSTLTIQRTQQEDSAVYLCASSLAASGVYEQYFGPGTRLTVT.